This entry lists 10 T cell receptor beta chains sequenced from one sample in a study of cytomegalovirus exposure and HLA in healthy donors. The PCR contained 60 Vbeta and 13 Jbeta primers. Using immunoSEQ multiplex PCR, the repertoire was profiled, and TCRdb retains in-frame clones only, with some absent. The repertoire holds around 140,000 clones, with about four fifths as singletons. Sequenced: PBMCs. These receptors were obtained from a woman aged 18-35 years in good health and CMV-seropositive.

The V gene is TRBV10-2, the J gene TRBJ2-1; 8 bases are shared with TRBD1. The trim removed 5 bases at V and 2 bases at J, leaving 14 bases unmatched. The CDR3 is 18 amino acids. Germline lookup yields CDR1 WSHSY and CDR2 SAAADI. The CDR3 here is CASSTPLNRGYPYNEQFF. CDR3 in DNA: TGCGCCAGCAGTACTCCACTAAACAGGGGGTATCCCTACAATGAGCAGTTCTTC.

This chain uses TRBV28 with TRBJ2-1; 11 nucleotides line up with TRBD2. The CDR3 loop spans 16 amino acids. Germline-derived CDR1 and CDR2 are MDHEN and SYDVKM. V was pared by 3 bases and J by 7 bases, with 8 bases of the junction left unmatched. The DNA of the CDR3 is TGTGCCAGCAGTTTTCGTCTACTAGCGGGGGCAAATGAGCAGTTCTTC. It translates to CASSFRLLAGANEQFF.

This clone turned up a few times. J is TRBJ1-6 and V is TRBV7-9; D is possibly TRBD1 (6 bases). Trimming pared 5 bases from V and 10 bases from J, leaving 12 bases between. This CDR3 is 13 amino acids long. Germline V lookup: CDR1 SEHNR, CDR2 FQNEAQ (reference sequence). CDR3 bases: TGTGCCAGCAGCCCTGGACAGTGGTCACCCCTCCACTTT. Amino acids: CASSPGQWSPLHF.

This chain links TRBV18 with TRBJ1-5; the D is unclear. The CDR3 has 17 residues. The V gene lost 0 bases and the J gene lost 0 bases, with 12 bases spanning the gap. Germline V gives CDR1 KGHSH, CDR2 LQKENI. The CDR3 nucleotides are TGTGCCAGCTCACCACCCGGTTTCCCGAGTAGCAATCAGCCCCAGCATTTT. It is translated as CASSPPGFPSSNQPQHF. Based on the CDR3 plus reference TRBV18 and TRBJ1-5, the full variable domain is NAGVMQNPRHLVRRRGQEARLRCSPMKGHSHVYWYRQLPEEGLKFMVYLQKENIIDESGMPKERFSAEFPKEGPSILRIQQVVRGDSAAYFCASSPPGFPSSNQPQHFGDGTRLSIL.

This chain connects TRBV4-1 to TRBJ2-7; perhaps TRBD1 as D (6 bases). Between the trimmed V and J ends, which lost 2 bases and 5 bases, there was a span of 16 bases. Germline V gene lookup returns CDR1 MGHRA and CDR2 YSYEKL. This CDR3 has 15 amino acids. CDR3 sequence (DNA): TGCGCCAGCAGCCAAATCCAGCCCGGACAGAACGAGCAGTACTTC. This sequence encodes CASSQIQPGQNEQYF.

A word on this clone: One end of the junction does not line up with germline, which may come from a read error. The same CDR3 arises from other DNA sequences in this sample as well. The rearrangement joins TRBV5-1 to TRBJ1-1, with D possibly TRBD1 on 5 matching bases. The CDR3 contains 17 residues. Germline values: CDR1 SGHRS, CDR2 YFSETQ. CDR3 sequence (DNA): TGCGCCAGCAGCTTGGTGGGGGGATGGGATGATAACACTGAAGCTTTTTTT. Its protein is CASSLVGGWDDNTEAFF. Full variable domain (rest looked up from reference TRBV5-1 and TRBJ1-1): KAGVTQTPRYLIKTRGQQVTLSCSPISGHRSVSWYQQTPGQGLQFLFEYFSETQRNKGNFPGRFSGRQFSNSRSEMNVSTLELGDSALYLCASSLVGGWDDNTEAFFGQGTRLTVV.

The chain carries TRBV7-8 and TRBJ1-1; D not certain. The CDR3 totals 12 residues. Germline V gene lookup returns CDR1 SGHVS and CDR2 FQNEAQ. V gave up 5 bases and J gave up 3 bases, with 7 bases separating them. DNA for the CDR3: TGTGCCAGCAGCCCAATGTACACTGAAGCTTTCTTT. As protein: CASSPMYTEAFF.

V is TRBV19 and J is TRBJ2-7; TRBD1 agrees at 7 bases. The CDR3 runs 17 residues. Germline CDR1 is LNHDA and CDR2 is SQIVND (reference sequence). J gave up 0 bases and V 6 bases, and 14 bases lay outside the gene matches. CDR3 residues: CASSRFSGQQSSYEQYF. The CDR3 nucleotides read TGTGCCAGTAGCCGGTTCTCGGGACAGCAATCCTCCTACGAGCAGTACTTC. Full variable domain (outside the CDR3, taken from reference TRBV19 and TRBJ2-7): DGGITQSPKYLFRKEGQNVTLSCEQNLNHDAMYWYRQDPGQGLRLIYYSQIVNDFQKGDIAEGYSVSREKKESFPLTVTSAQKNPTAFYLCASSRFSGQQSSYEQYFGPGTRLTVT.

The sample holds a few counts of this clone. The CDR3 loop is CASSLRQGPGELFF. CDR3 bases: TGTGCCAGCAGCTTGAGGCAGGGCCCCGGGGAGCTGTTTTTT. The chain is built from TRBV5-4 and TRBJ2-2, with TRBD1 as a possible D gene (5 bases). The ends were cut back, 1 base at V and 6 bases at J, with 10 bases in the middle. Germline-derived CDR1 and CDR2 are SGHNT and YYREEE (reference sequence). This CDR3 contains 14 residues.

The sample holds a few counts of this clone. V is TRBV6-5 and J is TRBJ2-2; D is perhaps TRBD1 (8 bases). Per germline, CDR1 MNHEY and CDR2 SVGAGI. This CDR3 spans 13 amino acids. The V gene lost 7 bases and the J gene lost 7 bases, with 13 bases spanning the gap. The CDR3 region is CASTTGEGGELFF. In DNA form, the CDR3 reads TGTGCCAGCACGACAGGGGAGGGCGGGGAGCTGTTTTTT.